The clone carrying this TCR beta chain was seen ten or more times. The CDR3 totals 15 residues. Trimming shortened V by 4 bases and J by 7 bases, and 14 bases separated the two germline ends. From germline, CDR1 is LNHDA and CDR2 SQIVND (reference sequence). Original handling: By means of reference gene primer amplification, nucleated cell counts were estimated. TCRdb keeps only in-frame clones here, not all; method: immunoSEQ multiplex PCR. V and J calls and clone size come straight from that table; D and trimming were deduced from the DNA. The sample consists of 100,000 to 150,000 clones, approximately 90% of them appearing once. The data originate from a study of blood T cell repertoires in COVID-19.

The receptor comes from a middle-aged man with active or convalescent COVID-19. Sequencing was done on a sample of peripheral blood. This rearrangement joins TRBV19 to TRBJ1-6; tentatively, D is TRBD1 (5 bases). The CDR3 spells CASSSWTLENSPLHF. In DNA form, the CDR3 reads TGTGCCAGTAGTAGCTGGACACTGGAGAATTCACCCCTCCACTTT.